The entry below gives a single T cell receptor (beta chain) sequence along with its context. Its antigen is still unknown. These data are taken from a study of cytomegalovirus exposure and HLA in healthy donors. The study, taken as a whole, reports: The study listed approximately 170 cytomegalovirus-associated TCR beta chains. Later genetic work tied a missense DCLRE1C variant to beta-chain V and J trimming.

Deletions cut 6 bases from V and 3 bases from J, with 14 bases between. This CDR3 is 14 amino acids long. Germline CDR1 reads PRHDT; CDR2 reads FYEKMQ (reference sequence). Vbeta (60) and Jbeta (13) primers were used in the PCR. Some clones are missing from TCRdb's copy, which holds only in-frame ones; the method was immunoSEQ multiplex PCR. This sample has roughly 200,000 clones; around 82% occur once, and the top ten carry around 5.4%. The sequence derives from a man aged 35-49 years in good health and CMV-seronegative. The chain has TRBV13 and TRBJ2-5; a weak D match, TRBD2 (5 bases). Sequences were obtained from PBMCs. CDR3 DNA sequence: TGTGCCAGCAGTTTTTCACGGGGAGAAGAGACCCAGTACTTC. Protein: CASSFSRGEETQYF.